This T cell receptor beta chain was retrieved from a study of blood T cell repertoires in COVID-19. As for the study in general: Samples taken during acute and convalescent COVID-19 were collected in the United States, Italy and Spain. T cells, B-cell-depleted T cells, or PBMCs supplied cDNA or gDNA.

Original processing notes: Reference gene primer amplification in the assay estimated nucleated cell counts. Repertoires were generated with immunoSEQ multiplex PCR, while TCRdb's copy carries only in-frame clones and drops some. That table furnishes V, J and clone size, whereas the DNA furnished D and trimming. This sample has almost 250,000 clones; about nine tenths occur once, and the top ten carry under 2%. With 6 bases clipped from V and 4 bases from J, the junction kept 8 bases outside the gene matches. The V gene's germline CDR1 is LNHDA and CDR2 SQIVND (reference sequence). This CDR3 comprises 14 residues.

V gene TRBV19 combines with J gene TRBJ1-2; 7 bases are a match to TRBD1. The TCR comes from a woman aged 55 to 70 who had recovered from COVID-19. The source material was peripheral blood. CDR3 loop: CASSNRQGVYGYTF. Written as DNA, the CDR3 is TGTGCCAGTAGCAATCGACAGGGCGTCTATGGCTACACCTTC. Filled out from reference TRBV19 and TRBJ1-2, the complete variable domain reads DGGITQSPKYLFRKEGQNVTLSCEQNLNHDAMYWYRQDPGQGLRLIYYSQIVNDFQKGDIAEGYSVSREKKESFPLTVTSAQKNPTAFYLCASSNRQGVYGYTFGSGTRLTVV.